The T cell receptor (beta chain) under discussion was sequenced for a study of T-cell reconstitution after alpha-beta-depleted transplantation in children. As it was prepared, the TCRbeta library received unique molecular identifiers. TCRdb processed the PCR reads anew with MiXCR; each CDR3 protein has one entry. The table has about 340,000 distinct CDR3 sequences, about an eighth seen once. The V and J ends lost 6 bases and 0 bases respectively, with 14 bases between them. The CDR3 is 15 residues long. Germline CDR1 reads SGHRS; CDR2 reads YFSETQ. In its sample, this clonotype was seen a few times. This receptor was identified in a human donor who donated a stem cell graft to a child with Fanconi anemia. The sequenced sample was PBMCs, obtained from the stem cell graft. The chain employs TRBV5-1 and TRBJ2-3; tentatively, D is TRBD1 (6 bases). In DNA form, the CDR3 reads TGCGCCAGCAAAAAACAGGGCTCTAGCACAGATACGCAGTATTTT. The encoded protein is CASKKQGSSTDTQYF.